A single sample is the source of the 32 T cell receptor beta chains below, sequenced in a study of T cells expressing NK-cell markers. TCRdb re-called the 5' RACE reads and gives one entry per CDR3 protein, without DNA. The repertoire table contains fewer than 400,000 distinct CDR3 sequences. The sample taken for sequencing was blood T cells: a sorted CD56 or NKG2C T cell subset, CD4+ or CD8+ T cells, or bulk PBMC T cells (not recorded which). The source is a man aged 18-75 years in good health.

The chain employs TRBV19 and TRBJ1-1. The CDR3 runs to 11 residues. From germline, CDR1 is LNHDA and CDR2 SQIVND (reference sequence). CDR3 in amino acids: CASTYHSEAFF.

The rearrangement joins TRBV20-1 to TRBJ1-5; without DNA, the TCRdb call of TRBD1 cannot be checked. The germline V gene has CDR1 DFQATT and CDR2 SNEGSKA (reference sequence). This CDR3 is 15 amino acids long. This CDR3 is CSATLDRGQNQPQHF.

The rearrangement uses TRBV7-8 and TRBJ1-6; checking the TCRdb D call of TRBD1 is not possible without DNA. The CDR3 consists of 17 residues. Germline-derived CDR1 and CDR2 are SGHVS and FQNEAQ. The CDR3 region is CASSLRQGEFFYSPLHF.

V gene TRBV6-1 combines with J gene TRBJ1-5; the TCRdb call, TRBD1, lacks DNA for checking. This CDR3 is 15 amino acids long. The germline V gene encodes CDR1 MNHNS and CDR2 SASEGT. CDR3: CASSSPGRSNQPQHF.

The chain carries TRBV6-5 and TRBJ1-2; TCRdb names TRBD1, which stays unverified in the absence of DNA. Germline V CDR1 and CDR2: MNHEY, SVGAGI. This CDR3 is built from 16 residues. The CDR3 region is CASSYSSTGTAGGYTF.

The gene calls are TRBV5-6 and TRBJ1-1. The CDR3 sequence is 15 residues long. Looked up from germline, CDR1 is SGHDT and CDR2 is YYEEEE. The CDR3 sequence: CASSRTNRQNTEAFF.

This rearrangement joins TRBV7-2 to TRBJ2-7; as DNA is missing, the TRBD1 call by TCRdb cannot be tested. CDR1 is SGHTA and CDR2 is FQGNSA in the germline V gene. The CDR3 has 15 residues. The CDR3 spells CASSSGTDRSYEQYF.

J is TRBJ2-3 and V is TRBV6-1; the TCRdb D gene call, TRBD2, has no DNA to confirm it. The CDR3 has 13 residues. CDR1 and CDR2 from the germline V gene are MNHNS and SASEGT. The CDR3 sequence is CASSRLGADTQYF.

The chain couples TRBV24-1 to TRBJ2-2; checking the TCRdb D call of TRBD1 is not possible without DNA. The CDR3 runs 14 residues. Germline lookup yields CDR1 KGHDR and CDR2 SFDVKD. CDR3 residues: CASRGQENTGELFF.

The genes are TRBV5-4 and TRBJ1-2. The CDR3 covers 16 residues. Germline CDR1 reads SGHNT; CDR2 reads YYREEE (reference sequence). The CDR3 reads CASSLLGGRYSDGYTF. Looking up the rest from reference TRBV5-4 and TRBJ1-2 gives the full variable domain: ETGVTQSPTHLIKTRGQQVTLRCSSQSGHNTVSWYQQALGQGPQFIFQYYREEENGRGNFPPRFSGLQFPNYSSELNVNALELDDSALYLCASSLLGGRYSDGYTFGSGTRLTVV.

The CDR3 spells CSAATSPGELFF. J is TRBJ2-2 and V is TRBV20-1; TCRdb reports TRBD2, a call that lacks DNA to check it against. The CDR3 runs to 12 residues. The germline CDR1 and CDR2 sequences are DFQATT and SNEGSKA (reference sequence).

The rearrangement joins TRBV4-2 to TRBJ2-3; TCRdb indicates TRBD2, and absent DNA this call remains unverified. CDR1 and CDR2 from the germline V gene are LGHNA and YNFKEQ. This CDR3 comprises 20 residues. The CDR3 spells CASSRKGSSGGAVGTDTQYF.

CDR3: CASSLGAGGTDTQYF. The V gene is TRBV7-8, the J gene TRBJ2-3; with no DNA, the TCRdb D assignment of TRBD2 cannot be verified. Germline V gene sequence: CDR1 SGHVS, CDR2 FQNEAQ. This CDR3 comprises 15 residues. Combining the CDR3 with reference TRBV7-8 and TRBJ2-3 gives the whole variable domain GAGVSQSPRYKVAKRGQDVALRCDPISGHVSLFWYQQALGQGPEFLTYFQNEAQLDKSGLPSDRFFAERPEGSVSTLKIQRTQQEDSAVYLCASSLGAGGTDTQYFGPGTRLTVL.

The V gene is TRBV2, the J gene TRBJ2-3. This CDR3 spans 15 amino acids. In germline, CDR1 is SNHLY, CDR2 FYNNEI. The CDR3 spells CASSEVGLSTDTQYF.

The chain uses TRBV19 and TRBJ2-2; there is no DNA to check the TCRdb D call of TRBD2. This CDR3 region has 16 residues. Germline CDR1 LNHDA, CDR2 SQIVND (reference sequence). The CDR3 region is CASSKPGLASAGELFF.

The V and J genes are TRBV7-9 and TRBJ2-1. The CDR3 loop spans 17 amino acids. The V gene's germline CDR1 is SEHNR and CDR2 FQNEAQ (reference sequence). The CDR3 loop is CASSLGYGVSSYNEQFF.

The chain joins TRBV7-8 to TRBJ1-3; as DNA is missing, the TRBD1 call by TCRdb cannot be tested. CDR1 and CDR2 from the germline V gene are SGHVS and FQNEAQ. CDR3 length equals 19 residues. The CDR3 protein is CASSSIGTGSRTPGNTIYF.

The chain recombines TRBV29-1 with TRBJ2-7; without DNA, the TCRdb call of TRBD1 cannot be checked. The CDR3 runs to 12 residues. Germline values: CDR1 SQVTM, CDR2 ANQGSEA. The CDR3 loop is CSGKDSTYEQYF.

This sequence joins TRBV4-2 and TRBJ2-2; no DNA is available, so the TRBD1 call from TCRdb remains unchecked. This CDR3 spans 15 amino acids. Per germline, CDR1 LGHNA and CDR2 YNFKEQ. The CDR3 sequence is CASSQELAGAGELFF.

The rearrangement uses TRBV19 and TRBJ2-3; with no DNA, the TCRdb D assignment of TRBD1 cannot be verified. The germline CDR1 and CDR2 sequences are LNHDA and SQIVND (reference sequence). The CDR3 is 14 residues long. The CDR3 sequence: CASSWGRPTDTQYF.

The rearrangement joins TRBV19 to TRBJ2-5; TCRdb reports TRBD2, a call that lacks DNA to check it against. In germline, CDR1 is LNHDA, CDR2 SQIVND (reference sequence). The CDR3 sequence is 15 residues long. CDR3 region: CASSIGSGGQETQYF.

V usage is TRBV5-1 and J usage is TRBJ1-4; TCRdb proposes TRBD1, but this gene call is untestable without DNA. CDR1 is SGHRS, CDR2 YFSETQ, per germline. The CDR3 covers 14 residues. This chain's CDR3 is CASSIGQGIDKLFF. The whole variable domain, remainder taken from reference TRBV5-1 and TRBJ1-4, is KAGVTQTPRYLIKTRGQQVTLSCSPISGHRSVSWYQQTPGQGLQFLFEYFSETQRNKGNFPGRFSGRQFSNSRSEMNVSTLELGDSALYLCASSIGQGIDKLFFGSGTQLSVL.

The V and J genes are TRBV7-3 and TRBJ2-3; TCRdb returns TRBD1, unconfirmable since there is no DNA. Germline V gene sequence: CDR1 SGHTA, CDR2 FQGTGA. The CDR3 is made up of 15 amino acids. CDR3 protein: CASSHRPGTTDTQYF.

The CDR3 sequence: CSGSGTPQETQYF. The V call is TRBV20-1, the J call TRBJ2-5; TCRdb reports TRBD2, a call that lacks DNA to check it against. This CDR3 is 13 amino acids long. In germline, CDR1 is DFQATT, CDR2 SNEGSKA (reference sequence).

The chain is built from TRBV7-8 and TRBJ2-2; the D gene TCRdb calls, TRBD2, cannot be checked with no DNA. The CDR3 runs 14 residues. Germline V gene data show CDR1 as SGHVS and CDR2 as FQNEAQ. The CDR3 is CASGGTRNTGELFF.

V gene TRBV28 combines with J gene TRBJ1-1. The CDR3 runs 16 residues. Germline CDR1 reads MDHEN; CDR2 reads SYDVKM. CDR3 in amino acids: CASSLWGGTLGSEAFF.

The chain employs TRBV12-3 or TRBV12-4 and TRBJ1-1; TCRdb lists TRBD1, though no DNA is available to test this call. The CDR3 has 14 amino acids. CDR3: CASSLTLGRSEAFF.

CDR3: CASSEFGVGGYTF. This chain uses TRBV6-4 with TRBJ1-2. Germline values: CDR1 MRHNA, CDR2 SNTAGT. The CDR3 totals 13 residues.

This sequence joins TRBV20-1 and TRBJ2-3. The CDR3 has 11 residues. Per germline, CDR1 DFQATT and CDR2 SNEGSKA (reference sequence). The CDR3 protein is CSAKQSDTQYF.

The V call is TRBV16, the J call TRBJ2-3; as DNA is missing, the TRBD1 call by TCRdb cannot be tested. This CDR3 spans 16 amino acids. Germline V gene data show CDR1 as KGHSY and CDR2 as FQNENV. Here the CDR3 reads CASSRGTGRSTDTQYF.

The chain employs TRBV9 and TRBJ2-2; TCRdb gives TRBD1 as the D gene, but with no DNA this cannot be confirmed. The CDR3 extends over 16 amino acids. Germline V lookup: CDR1 SGDLS, CDR2 YYNGEE. This CDR3 is CASSVDPGTPTGELFF. Filled out from reference TRBV9 and TRBJ2-2, the complete variable domain reads DSGVTQTPKHLITATGQRVTLRCSPRSGDLSVYWYQQSLDQGLQFLIQYYNGEERAKGNILERFSAQQFPDLHSELNLSSLELGDSALYFCASSVDPGTPTGELFFGEGSRLTVL.

The chain couples TRBV6-2 or TRBV6-3 to TRBJ1-5; TCRdb selects TRBD1, and the lack of DNA leaves this call unchecked. The CDR3 totals 13 residues. CDR1 is MNHEY and CDR2 is SVGEGT in the germline V gene. CDR3: CASRQGLNQPQHF.